The TCR beta chain under discussion was sequenced for a study of molecular identifiers for immune sequencing clone quantification. As previously described, bulk TCR libraries were made using listed TCR primers. TCRdb re-called the PCR reads with MiXCR, one entry per CDR3 protein. The data hold 350,000 or so distinct CDR3 sequences, with roughly a fifth observed a single time. Naive CD8 T cells were sorted, and the gate applied was CD8+CD4-CCR7+CD45RA+. This clonotype was detected a few times. Germline values: CDR1 LGHNA, CDR2 YSLEER. The V end lost 1 base, the J end lost 0 bases, and 4 bases lay between the germline ends. This CDR3 region has 15 residues.

The material sequenced was naive CD8+ T cells from blood, with Jurkat cell RNA spiked in. Described subset: FACS-sorted CD8+CD4-CCR7+CD45RA+ naive T cells. The rearrangement joins TRBV4-3 to TRBJ2-6, with D hard to call. This TCR was recovered from a human donor in good health. Some libraries in this study had Jurkat cell RNA spiked in. The CDR3 bases are TGCGCCAGCAGCCAAGCCCGCTCTGGGGCCAACGTCCTGACTTTC. Translation: CASSQARSGANVLTF.